The clone carrying this TCR beta chain was seen once. Antigen unknown. The sample comes from a study of OX40 agonist ivuxolimab in advanced cancers. Study information: Participants, 80% to 90% male, averaged approximately 65 years of age, ranging from roughly 23 to 90.

Profiled with immunoSEQ multiplex PCR; TCRdb holds only in-frame clones, not every one. Of around 72,000 clones detected, approximately 80% appear once; the ten largest clones hold roughly 8%. Notes on the study in general: Expanded peripheral T cell antigen specificity was not determined.

The CDR3 consists of 15 residues. Trimming cost V 5 bases and J 2 bases, with 15 bases left between them. Per germline, CDR1 LNHNV and CDR2 YYDKDF (reference sequence). The chain links TRBV15 to TRBJ1-2; no clear D. This TCR came from an adult with an advanced solid tumor such as melanoma, head and neck, liver or kidney cancer. The starting material was CD4+ or CD8+ T cells sorted from blood, obtained in a trial of the OX40 agonist ivuxolimab. In DNA, the CDR3 is TGTGCCACCAGCCCTTCCGGGTTTTCGAACTATGGCTACACCTTC. It translates to CATSPSGFSNYGYTF.